Listed here are 3 T cell receptor beta chains from one sample, sequenced in a study of B cell selection in AIRE deficiency. Conventional CD4 T cells were sorted as CD4+CD127+ cells. Sequencing used immunoSEQ multiplex PCR; TCRdb keeps in-frame clones, though not all of them. The sample records 25,000 or so clones, roughly 97% being singletons. The sequenced sample consisted of conventional CD4+ T cells sorted from PBMCs. The receptors derive from a human donor with AIRE deficiency.

J is TRBJ1-2 and V is TRBV7-2; no firm D call. CDR1 is SGHTA, CDR2 FQGNSA, per germline. The CDR3 sequence is 15 residues long. The V end was cut by 0 bases, the J end by 2 bases, with 10 bases between. CDR3 region: CASSLAAADNYGYTF. In nucleotides, the CDR3 is TGTGCCAGCAGCTTAGCGGCCGCAGACAACTATGGCTACACCTTC.

This sequence joins TRBV28 and TRBJ1-2; 7 bases fit TRBD1. This CDR3 region has 17 residues. The J segment lost 0 bases and the V segment lost 1 base, leaving 8 bases of the junction unmatched. Per the germline V gene, CDR1 is MDHEN and CDR2 is SYDVKM. The CDR3 sequence: CASSLSYGTAANYGYTF. CDR3 DNA sequence: TGTGCCAGCAGTTTATCGTATGGGACAGCAGCTAACTATGGCTACACCTTC.

The chain couples TRBV7-2 to TRBJ2-7; D remains ambiguous. V dropped 1 base and J dropped 3 bases, with 4 bases sitting between them. The CDR3 has 12 amino acids. Per germline, CDR1 SGHTA and CDR2 FQGNSA. The CDR3: CASSLESYEQYF. The CDR3 bases are TGTGCCAGCAGCTTAGAGAGCTACGAGCAGTACTTC.